This T cell receptor beta chain was captured in a study of cytomegalovirus exposure and HLA in healthy donors. Study summary: Among the roughly 400 genotyped donors, just over 80% were placed in the Caucasian-associated ancestry cluster.

Trimming removed 5 bases from V and 4 bases from J, with 23 bases in between. CDR3 length equals 17 residues. Germline V gene data show CDR1 as SGHRS and CDR2 as YFSETQ. Whole-study findings and limits: Some V segments, TRBV6-2 and TRBV6-3 among them, were indistinguishable and were therefore excluded.

PCR involved 60 Vbeta and 13 Jbeta primers. Assay used: immunoSEQ multiplex PCR; TCRdb lists only in-frame clones, some missing. The table lists 80,000 to 130,000 clones, 84% of them singletons. Notes on this clone: Its antigen remains unidentified.

Sequencing input: PBMCs. This TCR derives from a woman under 30 in good health and CMV-seronegative. The chain employs TRBV5-1 and TRBJ2-3; D perhaps matches TRBD2 (7 bases). This CDR3 is CASRGAGVSIAADTQYF. The CDR3 nucleotides read TGCGCCAGCAGGGGGGCGGGGGTCTCTATCGCAGCAGATACGCAGTATTTT.